Included here is one TCR beta chain sequence, with context. V was pared by 3 bases and J by 6 bases, with 3 bases of the junction left unmatched. Per the germline V gene, CDR1 is MDHEN and CDR2 is SYDVKM. This CDR3 has 15 amino acids. This sample stems from a study of shared clonotypes between healthy human individuals. Naive CD45RA+ and memory CD45RA-negative subsets were split from CD4+ cells. Sequenced by immunoSEQ multiplex PCR; TCRdb stores in-frame clones only, minus some. This sample has 550,000 to 850,000 clones, with 55% to 75% found just once. The sample was memory CD4+ T cells sorted from blood. Subset specified: CD45RA-negative fraction. This TCR came from a woman in her 30s in good health. The chain recombines TRBV28 with TRBJ2-2; 11 nucleotides line up with TRBD2. The CDR3: CASSFSGRGPGELFF. The DNA for the CDR3 is TGTGCCAGCAGTTTTAGCGGGAGGGGTCCCGGGGAGCTGTTTTTT.